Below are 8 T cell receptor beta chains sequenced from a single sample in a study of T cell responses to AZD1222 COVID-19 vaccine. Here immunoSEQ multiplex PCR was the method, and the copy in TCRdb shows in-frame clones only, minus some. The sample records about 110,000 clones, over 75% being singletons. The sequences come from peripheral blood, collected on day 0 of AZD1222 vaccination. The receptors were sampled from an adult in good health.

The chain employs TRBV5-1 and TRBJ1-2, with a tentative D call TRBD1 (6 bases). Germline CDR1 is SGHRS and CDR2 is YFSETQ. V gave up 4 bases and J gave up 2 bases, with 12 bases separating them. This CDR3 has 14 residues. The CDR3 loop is CASSEGQANYGYTF. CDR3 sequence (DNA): TGCGCCAGCAGCGAGGGACAAGCCAACTATGGCTACACCTTC. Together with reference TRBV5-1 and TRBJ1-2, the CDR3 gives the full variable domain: KAGVTQTPRYLIKTRGQQVTLSCSPISGHRSVSWYQQTPGQGLQFLFEYFSETQRNKGNFPGRFSGRQFSNSRSEMNVSTLELGDSALYLCASSEGQANYGYTFGSGTRLTVV.

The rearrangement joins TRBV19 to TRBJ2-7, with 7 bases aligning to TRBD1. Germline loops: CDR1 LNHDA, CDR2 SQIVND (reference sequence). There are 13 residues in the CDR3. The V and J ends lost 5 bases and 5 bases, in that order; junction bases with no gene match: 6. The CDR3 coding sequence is TGTGCCAGTAGTCGAAAGGGGGCGGACGAGCAGTACTTC. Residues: CASSRKGADEQYF. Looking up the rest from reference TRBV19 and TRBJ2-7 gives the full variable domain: DGGITQSPKYLFRKEGQNVTLSCEQNLNHDAMYWYRQDPGQGLRLIYYSQIVNDFQKGDIAEGYSVSREKKESFPLTVTSAQKNPTAFYLCASSRKGADEQYFGPGTRLTVT.

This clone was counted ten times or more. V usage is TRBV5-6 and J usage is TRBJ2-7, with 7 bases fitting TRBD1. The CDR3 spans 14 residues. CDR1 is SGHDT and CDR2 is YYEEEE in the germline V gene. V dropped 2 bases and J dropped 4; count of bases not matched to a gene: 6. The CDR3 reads CASSFRDSLYEQYF. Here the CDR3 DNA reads TGTGCCAGCAGCTTCCGGGACAGTCTTTACGAGCAGTACTTC.

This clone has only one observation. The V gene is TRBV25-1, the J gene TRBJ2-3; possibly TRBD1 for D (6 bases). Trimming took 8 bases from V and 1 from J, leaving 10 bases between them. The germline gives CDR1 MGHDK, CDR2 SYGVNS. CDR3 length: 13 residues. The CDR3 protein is CASAGVGTDTQYF. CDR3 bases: TGTGCCAGCGCAGGGGTGGGCACAGATACGCAGTATTTT.

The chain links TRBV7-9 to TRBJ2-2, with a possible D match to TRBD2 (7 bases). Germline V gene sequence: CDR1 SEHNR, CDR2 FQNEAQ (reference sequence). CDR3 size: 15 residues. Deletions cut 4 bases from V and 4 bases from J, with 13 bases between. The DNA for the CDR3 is TGTGCCAGCAGCTCGGGGGGCCCGAGCACCGGGGAGCTGTTTTTT. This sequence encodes CASSSGGPSTGELFF.

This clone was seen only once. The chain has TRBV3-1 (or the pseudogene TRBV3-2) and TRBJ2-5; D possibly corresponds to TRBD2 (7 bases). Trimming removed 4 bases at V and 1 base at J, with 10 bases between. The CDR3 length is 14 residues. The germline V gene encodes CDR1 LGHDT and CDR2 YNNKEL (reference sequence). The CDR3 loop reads CASSRRGLQETQYF. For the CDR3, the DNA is TGTGCCAGCAGCCGGCGGGGGCTCCAAGAGACCCAGTACTTC.

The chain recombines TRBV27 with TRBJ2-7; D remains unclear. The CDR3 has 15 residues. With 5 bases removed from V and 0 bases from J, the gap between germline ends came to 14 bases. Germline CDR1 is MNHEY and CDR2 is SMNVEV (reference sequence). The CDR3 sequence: CASSPAWPSSYEQYF. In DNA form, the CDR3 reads TGTGCCAGCAGTCCCGCGTGGCCGAGCTCCTACGAGCAGTACTTC.

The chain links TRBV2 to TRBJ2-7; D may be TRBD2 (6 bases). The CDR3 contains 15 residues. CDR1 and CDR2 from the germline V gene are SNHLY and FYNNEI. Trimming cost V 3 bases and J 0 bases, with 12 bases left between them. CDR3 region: CASSDGGLGSYEQYF. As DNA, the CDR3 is TGTGCCAGCAGTGATGGGGGGTTGGGCTCCTACGAGCAGTACTTC.